Listed here are 13 T cell receptor beta chains from one sample, sequenced in a study of T-cell memory formation after mild COVID-19. MiXCR was run by TCRdb on the 5' RACE reads, yielding one entry per CDR3 protein. The data show more than 300,000 distinct CDR3 sequences, with 20% to 25% seen just once and under 25% held by the top ten. Specimen: PBMCs or a T cell subset sorted from them (not recorded which). Source of these receptors: a man between 18 and 29 years old who had mild COVID-19 (a few samples of this study predate the infection). Cell type and time point are not known.

This clonotype occurred many times. The V and J genes are TRBV7-2 and TRBJ2-3; 14 nucleotides match TRBD2. CDR3 length: 17 amino acids. Per the germline V gene, CDR1 is SGHTA and CDR2 is FQGNSA. The J segment lost 5 bases and the V segment lost 5 bases, leaving 9 bases of the junction unmatched. This CDR3 is CASSPPGLAGGGDTQYF. The CDR3 bases are TGTGCCAGCAGCCCCCCCGGACTAGCGGGGGGTGGAGATACGCAGTATTTT.

The sample holds a few counts of this clonotype. The chain links TRBV3-1 to TRBJ2-5, with a tentative D call TRBD2 (6 bases). The CDR3 is 16 residues long. With 3 bases removed from V and 5 bases from J, the gap between germline ends came to 19 bases. Looked up from germline, CDR1 is LGHDT and CDR2 is YNNKEL (reference sequence). CDR3 in DNA: TGTGCCAGCAGCCAGCGGGACTCCCCGGGGATTGAGACCCAGTACTTC. Residues: CASSQRDSPGIETQYF.

This clonotype is a singleton in its sample. This chain links TRBV10-1 with TRBJ1-2; D might be TRBD1 (6 bases). The germline CDR1 and CDR2 sequences are WNHNN and SYGVQD (reference sequence). Between the trimmed V and J ends, which lost 11 bases and 8 bases, there was a span of 21 bases. There are 13 residues in the CDR3. The CDR3, as DNA: TGCGCCTACACCCGAGGGGGGGGCAACGGCTACACCTTC. This gives the protein CAYTRGGGNGYTF.

The V and J genes are TRBV13 and TRBJ1-4, with a weak D call TRBD1 (6 bases). The CDR3 contains 16 residues. Germline loops: CDR1 PRHDT, CDR2 FYEKMQ (reference sequence). V was trimmed by 5 bases and J by 7 bases, leaving 20 bases between them. For the CDR3, the DNA is TGTGCCAGCAGCCCGGGGACATATGCAGTCGGTGAAAAACTGTTTTTT. Its translation: CASSPGTYAVGEKLFF.

The chain employs TRBV9 and TRBJ2-5, with a possible D match to TRBD1 (7 bases). Trimming stripped 4 bases from V and 6 bases from J, with 13 bases between. The CDR3 consists of 13 residues. Germline-derived CDR1 and CDR2 are SGDLS and YYNGEE. For the CDR3, the DNA is TGTGCCAGCAGCCAGGGGGGCCCAAAGACCCAGTACTTC. Translated: CASSQGGPKTQYF.

This clonotype was picked up a small number of times. The rearrangement links TRBV6-2 or TRBV6-3 to TRBJ1-6; D uncertain. CDR3 length equals 14 residues. With 5 bases removed from V and 7 bases from J, the gap between germline ends came to 12 bases. Germline CDR1 is MNHEY and CDR2 is SVGEGT. CDR3 sequence: CASSLTWRNSPLHF. DNA for the CDR3: TGTGCCAGCAGTCTTACGTGGCGGAATTCACCCCTCCACTTT.

This rearrangement joins TRBV24-1 to TRBJ2-3, with 9 bases fitting TRBD1. Trimming cost V 1 base and J 1 base; bases outside gene matches: 5. The germline CDR1 and CDR2 sequences are KGHDR and SFDVKD. The CDR3 runs 17 residues. The CDR3, as DNA: TGTGCCACCAGTGATTTTGGGACAGGGAGGCGCACAGATACGCAGTATTTT. This encodes CATSDFGTGRRTDTQYF.

The V call is TRBV6-5, the J call TRBJ2-7; TRBD1 matches at 7 bases. Trimming removed 0 bases from V and 9 bases from J; junction bases left unmatched: 8. Germline lookup yields CDR1 MNHEY and CDR2 SVGAGI. The CDR3 has 14 amino acids. CDR3 loop: CASSYSGTDIGQYF. The CDR3, as DNA: TGTGCCAGCAGTTACTCCGGGACAGACATCGGGCAGTACTTC.

A few counts support this clonotype. The gene calls are TRBV12-3 or TRBV12-4 and TRBJ2-7; TRBD1 matches at 7 bases. V lost 6 bases to trimming and J lost 0 bases; unmatched junction nucleotides: 2. The CDR3 runs to 13 residues. The CDR3, as DNA: TGTGCCAGCAGCGGACAGGACTCCTACGAGCAGTACGTC. Translated: CASSGQDSYEQYV.

This clonotype came up a few times. V usage is TRBV5-5 and J usage is TRBJ2-7, with D perhaps given as TRBD1 or TRBD2 (5 bases each). The CDR3 totals 16 residues. The V gene's germline CDR1 is SGHKS and CDR2 YYEKEE (reference sequence). Trimming left V 0 bases short and J 1 base short, with 14 bases between. The CDR3 spells CASSLVRDRGSYEQYF. CDR3 nucleotide sequence: TGTGCCAGCAGCTTGGTCAGGGATCGAGGGTCCTACGAGCAGTACTTC.

V gene TRBV24-1 combines with J gene TRBJ2-3; possible D gene TRBD1, 6 bases. CDR3 length: 15 residues. Trimming removed 1 base at V and 6 bases at J, with 13 bases between. Germline-derived CDR1 and CDR2 are KGHDR and SFDVKD. CDR3 sequence reads: CATSDFGRGDDTQYF. The DNA for the CDR3 is TGTGCCACCAGTGATTTTGGCAGGGGCGATGATACGCAGTATTTT.

This clonotype has just a few counts. The CDR3 bases are TGTGCCATCAGTGAGTGGGGGGATGGTTCACCCCTCCACTTT. It specifies CAISEWGDGSPLHF. The chain combines TRBV10-3 with TRBJ1-6; TRBD1 might be the D (5 bases). V dropped 1 base and J dropped 9 bases, with 10 bases sitting between them. CDR3 length equals 14 residues. Germline CDR1 reads ENHRY; CDR2 reads SYGVKD.

This clonotype has more than one count but fewer than ten. The CDR3 coding sequence is TGTGCCTGGGCGGTCTTCAGGGCTCAAGGCTACACCTTC. This codes for CAWAVFRAQGYTF. The chain links TRBV30 to TRBJ1-2, with a possible D match to TRBD1 (5 bases). CDR3 length equals 13 residues. The germline V gene has CDR1 GTSNPN and CDR2 SVGIG (reference sequence). The germline V and J ends were trimmed by 5 bases and 8 bases, with 18 bases remaining between them.